Each of the 15 T cell receptor beta chains below was sequenced from the same sample in a study of shared clonotypes between healthy human individuals. Sequenced by immunoSEQ multiplex PCR; TCRdb stores in-frame clones only, minus some. The sample records approximately 2.4 million clones, nearly 97% being singletons. Sequenced material: naive CD4+ T cells sorted from blood. The sample's subset: CD45RA+ positively selected. The receptors here all came from a man aged 18 to 35 in good health.

The chain uses TRBV6-1 and TRBJ1-1; D might be TRBD1 (5 bases). The CDR3 runs to 15 residues. V lost 7 bases, J lost 0 bases, and 15 bases lay in between. Germline values: CDR1 MNHNS, CDR2 SASEGT. CDR3: CASMTVTGVNTEAFF. The DNA for the CDR3 is TGTGCCAGCATGACAGTCACCGGGGTGAACACTGAAGCTTTCTTT.

This clone was picked up one time. This chain links TRBV10-2 with TRBJ2-3; no clear D gene. The V gene's germline CDR1 is WSHSY and CDR2 SAAADI. V dropped 0 bases and J dropped 0 bases, with 10 bases sitting between them. The CDR3 is made up of 16 amino acids. In DNA form, the CDR3 reads TGCGCCAGCAGTGAGTCGAAACGGAGAAGCACAGATACGCAGTATTTT. The encoded protein is CASSESKRRSTDTQYF.

This rearrangement joins TRBV9 to TRBJ2-7; 10 bases are a match to TRBD2. CDR1 is SGDLS, CDR2 YYNGEE, per germline. The J segment lost 6 bases and the V segment lost 0 bases, leaving 9 bases of the junction unmatched. This CDR3 contains 16 residues. The CDR3 sequence is CASSVGSSAGGSEQYF. DNA for the CDR3: TGTGCCAGCAGCGTAGGCTCCTCAGCGGGAGGGTCCGAGCAGTACTTC.

The CDR3 DNA sequence: TGTGCCAGCAGCTTGTTAGGGACAGGGAATGAAAAACTGTTTTTT. Its protein product is CASSLLGTGNEKLFF. This chain connects TRBV5-4 to TRBJ1-4; 9 bases are a match to TRBD1. Looked up from germline, CDR1 is SGHNT and CDR2 is YYREEE (reference sequence). The V gene end was trimmed by 1 base and the J gene end by 5 bases; junction bases not matched to a gene: 3. This CDR3 is 15 amino acids long. Full variable domain (missing parts from reference TRBV5-4 and TRBJ1-4): ETGVTQSPTHLIKTRGQQVTLRCSSQSGHNTVSWYQQALGQGPQFIFQYYREEENGRGNFPPRFSGLQFPNYSSELNVNALELDDSALYLCASSLLGTGNEKLFFGSGTQLSVL.

This CDR3 reads CASTLSPRTGQETQYF. The CDR3 DNA follows: TGCGCCAGCACCCTATCACCGAGGACAGGGCAAGAGACCCAGTACTTC. The chain carries TRBV5-1 and TRBJ2-5; TRBD1 agrees at 8 bases. The CDR3 has 16 residues. Germline lookup yields CDR1 SGHRS and CDR2 YFSETQ. V trimming: 6 bases; J trimming: 2 bases; junction bases outside the gene matches: 12.

The chain carries TRBV18 and TRBJ2-5; 10 bases align to TRBD1. V dropped 8 bases and J dropped 5; count of bases not matched to a gene: 11. This CDR3 is 15 amino acids long. Germline V lookup: CDR1 KGHSH, CDR2 LQKENI. The CDR3 is CASPRQGAGRETQYF. Written as DNA, the CDR3 is TGTGCCAGCCCCCGACAGGGGGCAGGGAGGGAGACCCAGTACTTC. Based on the CDR3 plus reference TRBV18 and TRBJ2-5, the full variable domain is NAGVMQNPRHLVRRRGQEARLRCSPMKGHSHVYWYRQLPEEGLKFMVYLQKENIIDESGMPKERFSAEFPKEGPSILRIQQVVRGDSAAYFCASPRQGAGRETQYFGPGTRLLVL.

This chain connects TRBV29-1 to TRBJ2-2; maybe TRBD2 (6 bases). Germline assignment: CDR1 SQVTM and CDR2 ANQGSEA. This CDR3 region has 13 residues. V lost 3 bases and J lost 7, with 12 bases in between. The CDR3 reads CSVDGGFGGELFF. As DNA, the CDR3 is TGCAGCGTTGACGGGGGATTCGGCGGGGAGCTGTTTTTT.

The rearrangement joins TRBV2 to TRBJ2-7; D unresolved. CDR3 length: 12 amino acids. The germline V and J ends were trimmed by 7 bases and 3 bases, with 10 bases remaining between them. Germline-derived CDR1 and CDR2 are SNHLY and FYNNEI. The CDR3 nucleotides read TGTGCCAGCAACCTTAGAAGCTACGAGCAGTACTTC. As protein: CASNLRSYEQYF. The whole variable domain, filled in from reference TRBV2 and TRBJ2-7, reads EPEVTQTPSHQVTQMGQEVILRCVPISNHLYFYWYRQILGQKVEFLVSFYNNEISEKSEIFDDQFSVERPDGSNFTLKIRSTKLEDSAMYFCASNLRSYEQYFGPGTRLTVT.

CDR3 nucleotide sequence: TGTGCCAGCAGTCCCGGTAGCGGGATATTCTACGAGCAGTACTTC. It specifies CASSPGSGIFYEQYF. The chain is built from TRBV5-4 and TRBJ2-7; TRBD2 aligns across 8 bases. Losses at the gene ends were 5 bases for V and 3 bases for J; bases not matched to a gene: 10. Germline V gene data show CDR1 as SGHNT and CDR2 as YYREEE (reference sequence). CDR3 length equals 15 residues.

The J gene is TRBJ2-5, the V gene TRBV7-2; 10 bases align to TRBD1. The CDR3 consists of 14 residues. With 5 bases clipped from V and 3 bases from J, the junction kept 3 bases outside the gene matches. CDR1 is SGHTA, CDR2 FQGNSA, per germline. The CDR3 loop is CASSPGQGKETQYF. As DNA, the CDR3 is TGTGCCAGCAGCCCGGGACAGGGGAAAGAGACCCAGTACTTC.

The rearrangement links TRBV15 to TRBJ2-6; D not certain. This CDR3 region has 18 residues. V lost 0 bases and J lost 1, with 13 bases in between. Germline V lookup: CDR1 LNHNV, CDR2 YYDKDF (reference sequence). The CDR3 nucleotides read TGTGCCACCAGCAGAGAAGGTCCGATAGGTTCTGGGGCCAACGTCCTGACTTTC. Translating it yields CATSREGPIGSGANVLTF.

The chain carries TRBV4-3 and TRBJ2-7, with unresolved D. From germline, CDR1 is LGHNA and CDR2 YSLEER. The CDR3 sequence is 15 residues long. V lost 1 base to trimming and J lost 2 bases, with 12 bases between them. CDR3 sequence reads: CASSQANLLTYEQYF. The CDR3 nucleotides are TGCGCCAGCAGCCAAGCAAATCTGCTGACCTACGAGCAGTACTTC.

The chain joins TRBV18 to TRBJ1-6; 7 bases agree with TRBD1. Trimming at V came to 6 bases and at J to 9 bases, leaving 8 bases not matched to a gene. Per the germline V gene, CDR1 is KGHSH and CDR2 is LQKENI. This CDR3 spans 14 amino acids. The CDR3 sequence is CASSHRGVGSPLHF. CDR3 in DNA: TGTGCCAGCTCGCACAGGGGCGTGGGTTCACCCCTCCACTTT.

The genes are TRBV19 and TRBJ2-7; D possibly corresponds to TRBD2 (5 bases). The CDR3 sequence is 15 residues long. Germline loops: CDR1 LNHDA, CDR2 SQIVND (reference sequence). V was pared by 4 bases and J by 3 bases, with 16 bases between. The CDR3 bases are TGTGCCAGTAGTACCCCGGGTCTCGGGGTCTACGAGCAGTACTTC. Encoded protein: CASSTPGLGVYEQYF.

The chain joins TRBV5-1 to TRBJ2-5; TRBD1 matches 10 bases. The CDR3 has 17 amino acids. Trimming at V came to 0 bases and at J to 1 base, leaving 6 bases not matched to a gene. CDR1 is SGHRS, CDR2 YFSETQ, per germline. DNA for the CDR3: TGCGCCAGCAGCTTGGCCCCGGGACAGGGGTCCCAAGAGACCCAGTACTTC. It encodes CASSLAPGQGSQETQYF.